The TCR beta chain under discussion was sequenced for a study of CD8+ T cells in alopecia areata. Study-wide results and limits: During tofacitinib treatment, many expanded lesional clones remained in scalp and blood.

The count of this clone is one. Its antigen is currently unknown. Stated treatment: oral pan-JAK inhibitor, 5-10 mg twice daily. Isolated RNA was reverse transcribed into cDNA used as the sequencing template. Profiling relied on immunoSEQ multiplex PCR, and the TCRdb table lists in-frame clones only, not all of them. The sample gives 35,000 to 50,000 clones, over 85% of which show up once; about 19% is in the top ten. The germline V gene encodes CDR1 SEHNR and CDR2 FQNEAQ (reference sequence). This CDR3 is 15 amino acids long. V lost 5 bases to trimming and J lost 7 bases; unmatched junction nucleotides: 11.

The receptor was isolated from a human donor with alopecia areata. The sample consisted of CD8+ T cells sorted from blood, taken at week 24, from a patient treated with tofacitinib. This chain links TRBV7-9 with TRBJ2-1; 7 nucleotides align to TRBD1. The DNA of the CDR3 is TGTGCCAGCAGCCCCTCGACAGGGCTAGTGAATGAGCAGTTCTTC. Translating it yields CASSPSTGLVNEQFF. The entire variable domain, with the rest obtained from reference TRBV7-9 and TRBJ2-1, is as follows: DTGVSQNPRHKITKRGQNVTFRCDPISEHNRLYWYRQTLGQGPEFLTYFQNEAQLEKSRLLSDRFSAERPKGSFSTLEIQRTEQGDSAMYLCASSPSTGLVNEQFFGPGTRLTVL.